This is a list of T cell receptor beta chains from one sample in a study of response to subunit inactivated influenza vaccine. MiXCR, applied by TCRdb to the RT-PCR reads, yields one record per CDR3 protein. This sample has hundreds of thousands of distinct CDR3 sequences, with roughly 13% found just once. The specimen was PBMCs from blood, collected less than 15 days before vaccination. The source of these receptors is a man aged 45-65 years who received an inactivated influenza vaccine. Each CDR3 is given with its conserved first and last residue. The D gene is left open where the match is weak. The size entry is marked missing in some rows and otherwise reads once, few, many or a size class.

d_call,j_call,cdr3_length,clone_size,v_call,cdr3_nt,cdr3_aa
.,TRBJ2-5,15,.,TRBV9,TGTGCCAGCAGCGGGGGTGAAGGTCGGGGAGAGACCCAGTACTTC,CASSGGEGRGETQYF
.,TRBJ2-3,15,.,TRBV5-1,TGCGCCAGCAGCTTGGCATACGGAGTAGGCGATACGCAGTATTTT,CASSLAYGVGDTQYF
TRBD2,TRBJ2-7,14,.,TRBV10-2,TGCGCCAGCAGGACTAGCGGGGAAACCTACGAGCAGTACTTC,CASRTSGETYEQYF
TRBD1,TRBJ1-2,16,.,TRBV11-2,TGTGCCAGCAGCGCTCCGGGACAGCGGACCGACTATGGCTACACCTTC,CASSAPGQRTDYGYTF
.,TRBJ2-5,17,.,TRBV4-2,TGTGCCAGCAGCCAAGGGGCTGGTTCAGGGGGAGGGGAGACCCAGTACTTC,CASSQGAGSGGGETQYF
.,TRBJ2-5,14,few,TRBV20-1,TGCAGTGCTAGAGGACAACGCGGAGGAGAGACCCAGTACTTC,CSARGQRGGETQYF
.,TRBJ2-1,12,.,TRBV29-1,TGCAGCGTTGCACTTCCTTGGGATGAGCAGTTCTTC,CSVALPWDEQFF
.,TRBJ2-7,14,.,TRBV7-2,TGTGCCAGCAGCCGGGGGAGGCTACCCTACGAGCAGTACTTC,CASSRGRLPYEQYF
.,TRBJ2-5,13,.,TRBV7-2,TGTGCCAGCAGCTTAGCGACCGTGGCGACCCAGTACTTC,CASSLATVATQYF
TRBD1,TRBJ2-2,17,many,TRBV6-2/TRBV6-3,TGTGCCAGCAGTTCGCCCGCCCGGGACAGATACACCGGGGAGCTGTTTTTT,CASSSPARDRYTGELFF
.,TRBJ2-5,16,.,TRBV27,TGTGCCAGCAGTCATCAGGGTGGACAGGAGGGAGAGACCCAGTACTTC,CASSHQGGQEGETQYF
TRBD1,TRBJ2-3,11,many,TRBV29-1,TGCAGCGTGATGACAGGGGCGACGCAGTATTTT,CSVMTGATQYF
TRBD1,TRBJ2-1,13,few,TRBV2,TGTGCCAGCAGGGACAGGGATATGGGGGAGCAGTTCTTC,CASRDRDMGEQFF
TRBD1,TRBJ1-2,15,many,TRBV6-5,TGTGCCAGCAGTTACCAAATGGGACAGAACTATGGCTACACCTTC,CASSYQMGQNYGYTF
.,TRBJ2-3,13,few,TRBV29-1,TGCAGCGTTGACTTGGTGGGGACAGATACGCAGTATTTT,CSVDLVGTDTQYF
.,TRBJ2-7,15,few,TRBV7-2,TGTGCCAGCAGCTCCGCGAGAACTACCCCCTACGAGCAGTACTTC,CASSSARTTPYEQYF
.,TRBJ1-4,14,few,TRBV5-1,TGCGCCAGCAGGAAGCTGACTACCGCTGAAAAACTGTTTTTT,CASRKLTTAEKLFF
TRBD2,TRBJ2-7,17,.,TRBV4-2,TGTGCCAGCAGCCAAGATACTAGCGGGAGTAGATCGTACGAGCAGTACTTC,CASSQDTSGSRSYEQYF
.,TRBJ1-3,15,.,TRBV7-8,TGTGCCAGCAGCCCCGTGCCCGGGGCTGGAAACACCATATATTTT,CASSPVPGAGNTIYF
.,TRBJ2-1,17,.,TRBV7-3,TGTGCCAGCAGCTTAATAGAGGGGACGGGTTTGGGGAATGAGCAGTTCTTC,CASSLIEGTGLGNEQFF
TRBD1,TRBJ1-2,14,few,TRBV7-6,TGTGCCAGCAGCTCCTGGACAGGGAGCTATGGCTACACCTTC,CASSSWTGSYGYTF
TRBD1,TRBJ2-6,18,few,TRBV4-1,TGCGCCAGCAGCCAACCGGACAGGACCAGCTCTGGGGCCAACGTCCTGACTTTC,CASSQPDRTSSGANVLTF
.,TRBJ1-1,14,many,TRBV5-1,TGCGCCAGCAGCTTTACGGCTATGAACACTGAAGCTTTCTTT,CASSFTAMNTEAFF
.,TRBJ2-7,14,.,TRBV7-8,TGTGCCAGCAGCTTATCGGGTCAAACTCCCAGGTGGTACTTC,CASSLSGQTPRWYF
TRBD2,TRBJ2-1,14,few,TRBV12-3/TRBV12-4,TGTGCCAGCAGACCGCGGGAGGGCTACAATGAGCAGTTCTTC,CASRPREGYNEQFF
.,TRBJ2-7,15,.,TRBV6-5,TGTGCCAGCAGTTACTCGTCCGGGGCGGCGGACGAGCAGTACTTC,CASSYSSGAADEQYF
TRBD2,TRBJ2-3,15,few,TRBV20-1,TGCAGTGCTAGAGATGAAAATAGCGGGAGGCATACGCAGTATTTT,CSARDENSGRHTQYF
.,TRBJ1-3,16,.,TRBV7-2,TGTGCCAGCAGCTTAGGACAGCTTACAACGGGAAACACCATATATTTT,CASSLGQLTTGNTIYF
.,TRBJ2-4,14,.,TRBV4-3,TGCGCCAGCAGCCACCCGGGACCCAAAAACATTCAGTACTTC,CASSHPGPKNIQYF